This T cell receptor beta chain was recorded in a study of shared clonotypes between healthy human individuals. Here immunoSEQ multiplex PCR was the method, and the copy in TCRdb shows in-frame clones only, minus some. This sample has some 2,000,000 clones, with less than 95% found just once. The V and J ends lost 1 base and 6 bases respectively, with 26 bases between them. The CDR3 loop spans 18 amino acids. Germline values: CDR1 SGHRS, CDR2 YFSETQ. Naivety among CD8 cells was defined by CD45RO negativity and positive CCR7 selection, thereby excluding terminally differentiated effector memory CD45RA+ cells.

Material: naive CD8+ T cells sorted from blood. This chain connects TRBV5-1 to TRBJ2-7; tentatively, D is TRBD1 or TRBD2 (5 bases each). The sequence derives from a man aged 18 to 30 in good health. CDR3 sequence: CASSLKRGGGKRSLEQYF. CDR3 nucleotides: TGCGCCAGCAGCTTGAAGAGGGGCGGCGGAAAAAGATCCCTCGAGCAGTACTTC.